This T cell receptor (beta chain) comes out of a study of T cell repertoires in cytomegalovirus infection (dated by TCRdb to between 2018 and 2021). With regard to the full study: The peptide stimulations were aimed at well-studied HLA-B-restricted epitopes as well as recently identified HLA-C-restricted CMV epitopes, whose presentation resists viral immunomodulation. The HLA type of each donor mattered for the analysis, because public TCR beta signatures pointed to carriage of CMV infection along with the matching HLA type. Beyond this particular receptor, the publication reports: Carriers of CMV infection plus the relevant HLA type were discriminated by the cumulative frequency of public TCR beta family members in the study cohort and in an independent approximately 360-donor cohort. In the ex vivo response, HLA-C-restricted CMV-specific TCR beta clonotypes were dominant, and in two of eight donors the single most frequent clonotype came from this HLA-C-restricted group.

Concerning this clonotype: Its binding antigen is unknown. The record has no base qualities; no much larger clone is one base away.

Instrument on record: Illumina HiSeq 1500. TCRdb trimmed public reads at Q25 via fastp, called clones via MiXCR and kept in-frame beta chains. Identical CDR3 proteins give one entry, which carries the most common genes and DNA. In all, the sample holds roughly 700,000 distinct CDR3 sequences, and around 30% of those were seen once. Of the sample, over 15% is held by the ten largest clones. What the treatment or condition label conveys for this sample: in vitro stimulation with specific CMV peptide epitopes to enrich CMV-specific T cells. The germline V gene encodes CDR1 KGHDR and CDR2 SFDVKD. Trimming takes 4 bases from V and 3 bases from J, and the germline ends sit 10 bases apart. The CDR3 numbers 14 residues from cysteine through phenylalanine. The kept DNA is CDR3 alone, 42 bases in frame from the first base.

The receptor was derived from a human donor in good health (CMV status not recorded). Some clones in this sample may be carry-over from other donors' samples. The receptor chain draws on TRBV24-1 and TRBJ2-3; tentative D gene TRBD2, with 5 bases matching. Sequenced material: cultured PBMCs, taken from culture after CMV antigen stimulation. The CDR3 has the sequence CATSESSGTDTQYF. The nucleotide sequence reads TGTGCCACCAGTGAGTCCAGCGGAACAGATACGCAGTATTTT.